Listed below are T cell receptor beta chains from one sample, sequenced in a study of T cells after yellow fever vaccination. Via MiXCR, TCRdb re-called the 5' RACE reads, giving one row per CDR3 protein. Here the sample spans a few hundred thousand distinct CDR3 sequences, 8.5% to 9% being singletons. Sequences were derived from PBMCs, sampled on the day of the first yellow fever vaccination. The receptors come from a man aged 18 to 29 who received the YFV17D yellow fever vaccine. The CDR3 runs from the conserved cysteine through the conserved F or W. The order of the fields is D gene, V gene, clone size, J gene, CDR3 length, CDR3 DNA, CDR3 protein. A D gene is named only where the DNA matches it firmly. The size of a clone is reported for some rows only, either as once, few or many, or as a class for expanded clones.

.	TRBV7-2	few	TRBJ1-2	16	TGTGCCAGCAGCTTCGGATCCTCGGACGGCAACTATGGCTACACCTTC	CASSFGSSDGNYGYTF
.	TRBV10-3	many	TRBJ2-5	13	TGTGCCATCAGTGAGTCGCTAGCGGAGACCCAGTACTTC	CAISESLAETQYF
.	TRBV18	few	TRBJ1-1	14	TGTGCCAGCTCACCAAGTCGGATGAACACTGAAGCTTTCTTT	CASSPSRMNTEAFF
.	TRBV18	many	TRBJ1-1	12	TGTGCCAGCTCACCCATGACAGTTGAAGCTTTCTTT	CASSPMTVEAFF
.	TRBV12-3/TRBV12-4	few	TRBJ1-5	16	TGTGCCAGCAGGGGGACGGGGGGCTCCGGGGATCAGCCCCAGCATTTT	CASRGTGGSGDQPQHF
.	TRBV12-3/TRBV12-4	few	TRBJ1-6	11	TGTGCCAGCAGTTTATGGCAAAAACTCCACTTT	CASSLWQKLHF
TRBD2	TRBV7-6	.	TRBJ2-3	15	TGTGCCAGCAGCTCATCCCCGGGGGGAAAAGATACGCAGTATTTT	CASSSSPGGKDTQYF
.	TRBV27	.	TRBJ2-7	11	TGTGCCAGCGCGACAGGAAACGAGCAGTACTTC	CASATGNEQYF
.	TRBV4-1	.	TRBJ1-6	15	TGCGCCAGCAGCCAAGGGACACTTCATAATTCACCCCTCCACTTT	CASSQGTLHNSPLHF
.	TRBV12-3/TRBV12-4	few	TRBJ2-2	15	TGTGCCAGCAGTCTGGACTGGACGAACACCGGGGAGCTGTTTTTT	CASSLDWTNTGELFF
TRBD1	TRBV12-3/TRBV12-4	few	TRBJ1-5	16	TGTGCCAGCAGAGCCCCGGGACAGGTACAGTCTGCGACCCAGCATTTT	CASRAPGQVQSATQHF